The rows below give T cell receptor beta chains drawn from one sample of a study of vaccination effects on CD4 cells after COVID-19. Profiled with immunoSEQ multiplex PCR; TCRdb holds only in-frame clones, not every one. The sample has about 38,000 clones, around 76% seen once; the top ten hold less than 3.5%. These receptors have no identified antigens. This specimen consisted of CD4+ T cells from PBMCs cultured without peptide, obtained before COVID-19 vaccination. All receptors come from a human donor who received a COVID-19 vaccine. CDR3s leave out the opening cysteine and the closing phenylalanine or tryptophan.

J gene | V gene | CDR3 protein
TRBJ2-3 | TRBV3-1/TRBV3-2 | ASSQRTGGAFGTDTQY
TRBJ1-5 | TRBV2 | ASSEQGGQPQH
TRBJ1-4 | TRBV4-1 | ASSQDFSGPSNEKLF
TRBJ2-5 | TRBV12-5 | ASGSTVGETQY
TRBJ1-4 | TRBV4-2 | ASSQGTGGEKLF
TRBJ1-2 | TRBV6-1 | ASSDGTLANYGYT
TRBJ2-6 | TRBV11-2 | ASSLPQVSGANVLT
TRBJ1-1 | TRBV5-1 | ASSPVVGSTEAF
TRBJ1-1 | TRBV7-9 | ASSPQGDTEAF
TRBJ2-1 | TRBV18 | ASSPTSGVYNEQF
TRBJ2-2 | TRBV5-1 | ASSLVSGNTGELF
TRBJ1-2 | TRBV28 | ASSFGDRGRSGYT
TRBJ2-5 | TRBV27 | ASSSGQEGRETQY
TRBJ1-2 | TRBV5-1 | ASSMTGGAGNYGYT
TRBJ1-1 | TRBV7-9 | ASSLELNTEAF
TRBJ2-5 | TRBV5-6 | ASSLPGSETQY
TRBJ1-1 | TRBV7-9 | ASSYGTGYTEAF
TRBJ2-6 | TRBV5-5 | ASSLGPGHSGANVLT
TRBJ1-5 | TRBV6-6 | ASSTDSQPQH
TRBJ2-3 | TRBV9 | ASSGTGGRGTDTQY
TRBJ1-4 | TRBV10-2 | ASSESRRGYEKLF
TRBJ2-3 | TRBV3-1/TRBV3-2 | ASSQYTADTQY
TRBJ2-5 | TRBV29-1 | SSRTGLETQY
TRBJ2-5 | TRBV9 | ASSVGGLSGQETQY
TRBJ2-1 | TRBV10-3 | ATGDPRLSSSYNEQF
TRBJ1-5 | TRBV6-5 | ASSSMGGESNQPQH
TRBJ1-2 | TRBV6-5 | ASSYKVNYGYT
TRBJ2-3 | TRBV5-1 | ASSYYRGAGSTDTQY
TRBJ2-1 | TRBV10-2 | ASSESGGRNEQF
TRBJ1-5 | TRBV10-2 | ASSESTGRGNQPQH
TRBJ2-1 | TRBV25-1 | ASRRDRENF
TRBJ1-1 | TRBV9 | ASSRAGWDTEAF
TRBJ1-5 | TRBV7-2 | ASSLKAGGGNQPQH
TRBJ1-5 | TRBV11-2 | KGPGAGSNQPQH